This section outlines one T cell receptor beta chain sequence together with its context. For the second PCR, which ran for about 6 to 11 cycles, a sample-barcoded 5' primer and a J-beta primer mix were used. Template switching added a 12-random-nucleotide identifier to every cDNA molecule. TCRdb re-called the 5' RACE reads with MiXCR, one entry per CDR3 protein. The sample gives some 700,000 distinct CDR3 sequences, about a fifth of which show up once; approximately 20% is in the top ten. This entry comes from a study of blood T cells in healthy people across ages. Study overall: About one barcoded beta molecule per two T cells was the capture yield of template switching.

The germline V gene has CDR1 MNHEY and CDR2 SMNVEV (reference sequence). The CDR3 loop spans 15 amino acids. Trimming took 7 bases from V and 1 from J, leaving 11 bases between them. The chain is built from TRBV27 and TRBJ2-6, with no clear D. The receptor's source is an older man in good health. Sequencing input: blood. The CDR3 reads CASKVTRSGANVLTF. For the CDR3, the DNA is TGTGCCAGCAAGGTGACGCGTTCTGGGGCCAACGTCCTGACTTTC.